This T cell receptor beta chain came from a study of molecular identifiers for immune sequencing clone quantification. Bulk TCR library preparation followed previously described methods with listed TCR primers. TCRdb independently ran MiXCR on the PCR reads; one entry per CDR3 protein. The sample contains about 640,000 distinct CDR3 sequences, just under 20% of which appear only once. On this clonotype itself: The final CDR3 position lacks the conserved phenylalanine or tryptophan, pointing to a likely read error.

Germline V gene lookup returns CDR1 SEHNR and CDR2 FQNEAQ (reference sequence). V lost 5 bases, J lost 0 bases, and 6 bases stayed unmatched. The CDR3 loop spans 15 amino acids. The sequence was collected from a human donor in good health. Some libraries in this study had Jurkat cell RNA spiked in. The genes are TRBV7-9 and TRBJ2-5; TRBD2 agrees at 7 bases. Sequenced sample: naive CD8+ T cells from blood, with Jurkat cell RNA spiked in. Subset here: FACS-sorted CD8+CD4-CCR7+CD45RA+ naive T cells. This chain's CDR3 is CASSPAGQYQETQYS. The DNA for the CDR3 is TGTGCCAGCAGCCCAGCGGGGCAGTACCAAGAGACCCAGTACTCC.